Following are 32 T cell receptor beta chains from one sample sequenced in a study of blood T cell repertoires in COVID-19. Assay: immunoSEQ multiplex PCR; the TCRdb copy retains only in-frame clones and omits some. Among around 450,000 clones listed, approximately 90% were seen once. The sequenced material came from PBMCs or T cells enriched from blood (not recorded which). All receptors derive from a woman between 18 and 29 years old who had recovered from COVID-19.

The genes are TRBV19 and TRBJ1-6; possible D gene TRBD1, 5 bases. The CDR3 contains 15 residues. From germline, CDR1 is LNHDA and CDR2 SQIVND (reference sequence). The V end was cut by 7 bases, the J end by 8 bases, with 18 bases between. CDR3 coding DNA: TGTGCCAGTACCCGGTCAGGGCAGAAGTATTCACCCCTCCACTTT. Protein product: CASTRSGQKYSPLHF. The complete variable domain, with remaining parts taken from reference TRBV19 and TRBJ1-6, reads DGGITQSPKYLFRKEGQNVTLSCEQNLNHDAMYWYRQDPGQGLRLIYYSQIVNDFQKGDIAEGYSVSREKKESFPLTVTSAQKNPTAFYLCASTRSGQKYSPLHFGNGTRLTVT.

The J gene is TRBJ1-1, the V gene TRBV5-8, with D perhaps matching TRBD1 (6 bases). Deletions cut 0 bases from V and 7 bases from J, with 13 bases between. This CDR3 comprises 14 residues. Germline CDR1 is SGHTS and CDR2 is YDEGEE. The CDR3 region is CASSLGAGAIEAFF. The CDR3 DNA reads TGTGCCAGCAGCTTGGGGGCGGGGGCTATTGAAGCTTTCTTT.

J is TRBJ1-1 and V is TRBV3-1 (or the pseudogene TRBV3-2); tentative D call: TRBD1 (6 bases). Trimming removed 4 bases at V and 4 bases at J, with 19 bases between. This CDR3 comprises 16 residues. Germline assignment: CDR1 LGHDT and CDR2 YNNKEL (reference sequence). The chain's CDR3 is CASSRRGPGGGTEAFF. In nucleotides, the CDR3 is TGTGCCAGCAGCCGGCGGGGGCCCGGGGGTGGCACTGAAGCTTTCTTT.

The gene calls are TRBV27 and TRBJ2-5, with 9 positions matching TRBD2. The V and J ends lost 9 bases and 5 bases, in that order; junction bases with no gene match: 10. Germline assignment: CDR1 MNHEY and CDR2 SMNVEV (reference sequence). The CDR3 has 14 amino acids. The CDR3 DNA is TGTGCCAGTTGGGGCGGGGGGGTCACGGAGACCCAGTACTTC. Amino acid sequence: CASWGGGVTETQYF.

V gene TRBV2 combines with J gene TRBJ2-7, with 8 positions matching TRBD1. Trimming at V came to 7 bases and at J to 6 bases, leaving 11 bases not matched to a gene. The CDR3 extends over 14 amino acids. Germline values: CDR1 SNHLY, CDR2 FYNNEI. CDR3 sequence reads: CASTPGGGDTEQYF. DNA of the CDR3: TGTGCCAGCACTCCAGGGGGCGGCGATACCGAGCAGTACTTC.

This chain links TRBV4-1 with TRBJ1-1; D might be TRBD1 (5 bases). Germline V lookup: CDR1 MGHRA, CDR2 YSYEKL. The CDR3 runs to 15 residues. Trimming shortened V by 1 base and J by 2 bases, and 11 bases separated the two germline ends. CDR3 amino acids: CASSQVDTGNTEAFF. Here the CDR3 DNA reads TGCGCCAGCAGCCAAGTCGATACAGGTAACACTGAAGCTTTCTTT.

The V and J genes are TRBV18 and TRBJ1-5, with a possible D match to TRBD1 (5 bases). Germline V gives CDR1 KGHSH, CDR2 LQKENI. CDR3 length: 14 residues. V was trimmed by 5 bases and J by 4 bases, leaving 12 bases between them. In DNA form, the CDR3 reads TGTGCCAGCTCAGACCGGAGGGGTAATCAGCCCCAGCATTTT. Its protein product is CASSDRRGNQPQHF. The full variable domain, its missing parts supplied by reference TRBV18 and TRBJ1-5, is NAGVMQNPRHLVRRRGQEARLRCSPMKGHSHVYWYRQLPEEGLKFMVYLQKENIIDESGMPKERFSAEFPKEGPSILRIQQVVRGDSAAYFCASSDRRGNQPQHFGDGTRLSIL.

The rearrangement uses TRBV29-1 and TRBJ1-2, with D possibly TRBD1 on 5 matching bases. Trimming removed 8 bases at V and 8 bases at J, with 15 bases between. This CDR3 comprises 11 residues. Germline values: CDR1 SQVTM, CDR2 ANQGSEA. The CDR3 nucleotides read TGCAGCTCATACGACAGTTTCGGCTACACCTTC. Protein product: CSSYDSFGYTF.

The rearrangement links TRBV19 to TRBJ2-5; tentative D call: TRBD1 (5 bases). This CDR3 comprises 14 residues. The germline V gene has CDR1 LNHDA and CDR2 SQIVND (reference sequence). Deletions cut 6 bases from V and 2 bases from J, with 13 bases between. The CDR3 DNA reads TGTGCCAGTAGCACAGGATTCCCTCAAGAGACCCAGTACTTC. Its protein is CASSTGFPQETQYF.

The CDR3 nucleotides are TGTGCCAGCAGCCGACAGGGTGACGAGCAGTACTTC. Translating it yields CASSRQGDEQYF. The chain recombines TRBV5-4 with TRBJ2-7; 7 bases agree with TRBD1. The length of the CDR3 is 12 residues. Germline loops: CDR1 SGHNT, CDR2 YYREEE (reference sequence). V was pared by 4 bases and J by 5 bases, with 3 bases of the junction left unmatched.

The genes are TRBV4-1 and TRBJ1-6; 7 nucleotides align to TRBD1. CDR3 length equals 14 residues. The V and J ends lost 5 bases and 6 bases, in that order; junction bases with no gene match: 4. In germline, CDR1 is MGHRA, CDR2 YSYEKL. CDR3 nucleotide sequence: TGCGCCAGCAGCATGGACAGGCCTAATTCACCCCTCCACTTT. Protein product: CASSMDRPNSPLHF.

CDR3 DNA: TGTGCCAGCAGCCTTACAGGAGCCTCACCCCTCCACTTT. The encoded protein is CASSLTGASPLHF. The gene calls are TRBV13 and TRBJ1-6; possible D gene TRBD1, 5 bases. The CDR3 runs 13 residues. Germline V lookup: CDR1 PRHDT, CDR2 FYEKMQ (reference sequence). The V end was cut by 5 bases, the J end by 10 bases, with 12 bases between.

The V call is TRBV30, the J call TRBJ2-7, with 9 bases identical to TRBD1. Trimming took 2 bases from V and 6 from J; bases not matched to a gene: 8. The CDR3 is 14 residues long. The germline V gene encodes CDR1 GTSNPN and CDR2 SVGIG (reference sequence). The CDR3 is CAWSPRTGAGEQYF. As DNA, the CDR3 is TGTGCCTGGAGTCCTCGGACAGGGGCCGGCGAGCAGTACTTC.

The rearrangement uses TRBV4-1 and TRBJ1-4; D is unclear. Germline V CDR1 and CDR2: MGHRA, YSYEKL. This CDR3 is built from 10 residues. The ends were cut back, 6 bases at V and 8 bases at J, with 4 bases in the middle. In DNA form, the CDR3 reads TGCGCCAGCAGATCGGAAAAACTGTTTTTT. Translated, it gives CASRSEKLFF.

The chain links TRBV19 to TRBJ1-5; 7 nucleotides match TRBD1. V was pared by 10 bases and J by 0 bases, with 12 bases of the junction left unmatched. Germline V gives CDR1 LNHDA, CDR2 SQIVND (reference sequence). This CDR3 region has 16 residues. The CDR3 nucleotides are TGTGCCACTCAACAATCGGCAGGGGGTAGCAATCAGCCCCAGCATTTT. Protein: CATQQSAGGSNQPQHF.

The chain is built from TRBV28 and TRBJ1-2, with TRBD1 as a possible D gene (6 bases). The CDR3 length is 15 residues. CDR1 and CDR2 from the germline V gene are MDHEN and SYDVKM. V lost 6 bases, J lost 0 bases, and 14 bases lay in between. The CDR3 nucleotides read TGTGCCAGCAGCACCCGGGACACCGCTAACTATGGCTACACCTTC. Translation gives CASSTRDTANYGYTF.

V is TRBV3-1 (or the pseudogene TRBV3-2) and J is TRBJ2-3, with TRBD2 identical over 15 bases. Germline trimming cut 7 bases from V and 5 bases from J; bases unmatched to any gene: 7. This CDR3 comprises 16 residues. Germline V gene lookup returns CDR1 LGHDT and CDR2 YNNKEL (reference sequence). The CDR3, as DNA: TGTGCCAGCAAGGGGACTAGCGGGGGGCCAGGAGATACGCAGTATTTT. Protein sequence: CASKGTSGGPGDTQYF.

This clone was detected only once. CDR3 amino acids: CASGLYTEAFF. DNA of the CDR3: TGTGCCAGCGGACTTTACACTGAAGCTTTCTTT. V and J are TRBV2 and TRBJ1-1; D is ambiguous. V lost 8 bases and J 3 bases, leaving 7 bases between the germline ends. This CDR3 is 11 amino acids long. From germline, CDR1 is SNHLY and CDR2 FYNNEI. Looking up the rest from reference TRBV2 and TRBJ1-1 gives the full variable domain: EPEVTQTPSHQVTQMGQEVILRCVPISNHLYFYWYRQILGQKVEFLVSFYNNEISEKSEIFDDQFSVERPDGSNFTLKIRSTKLEDSAMYFCASGLYTEAFFGQGTRLTVV.

This clone was detected only once. This sequence joins TRBV4-1 and TRBJ2-3, with D tentatively TRBD2 (6 bases). V shed 2 bases and J shed 3 bases, with 12 bases lying between them. This CDR3 is 15 amino acids long. Germline CDR1 reads MGHRA; CDR2 reads YSYEKL. The CDR3 DNA reads as TGCGCCAGCAGCCAAATTCCGGGGGAAACAGATACGCAGTATTTT. Translated, it gives CASSQIPGETDTQYF.

About this clone itself: Within the sample, other DNA sequences also encode this same CDR3. The chain is built from TRBV3-1 (or the pseudogene TRBV3-2) and TRBJ1-3; the D is unclear. CDR1 LGHDT and CDR2 YNNKEL come from the germline V gene (reference sequence). The length of the CDR3 is 13 residues. Trimming removed 1 base at V and 4 bases at J, with 5 bases between. The CDR3 loop reads CASSQVPGNTIYF. Written as DNA, the CDR3 is TGTGCCAGCAGCCAAGTTCCAGGAAACACCATATATTTT.

This chain joins TRBV6-5 and TRBJ1-2; 8 nucleotides match TRBD1. The CDR3 loop spans 12 amino acids. With V trimmed by 6 bases and J by 8 bases, 5 bases remained unmatched. The germline V gene has CDR1 MNHEY and CDR2 SVGAGI. The chain's CDR3 is CASSWDRTGYTF. The CDR3 bases are TGTGCCAGCAGCTGGGACAGGACAGGCTACACCTTC.

The chain employs TRBV2 and TRBJ2-6; possibly TRBD1 for D (6 bases). The CDR3 is 16 residues long. Germline V gives CDR1 SNHLY, CDR2 FYNNEI. The germline V and J ends were trimmed by 6 bases and 4 bases, with 16 bases remaining between them. The CDR3 DNA reads as TGTGCCAGCAGCTCGACAGGAACTAGGGGGGCCAACGTCCTGACTTTC. Protein: CASSSTGTRGANVLTF.

The chain uses TRBV7-8 and TRBJ1-1, with 9 bases matching TRBD1. The CDR3 consists of 19 residues. V was clipped by 2 bases and J by 3 bases; unmatched bases: 16. CDR1 and CDR2 from the germline V gene are SGHVS and FQNEAQ. In DNA, the CDR3 is TGTGCCAGCAGCTTACCCCGACGGACAGGGGAGCGGTTCGACACTGAAGCTTTCTTT. Translating gives CASSLPRRTGERFDTEAFF. The full variable domain, in which reference TRBV7-8 and TRBJ1-1 provide the parts outside the CDR3, is GAGVSQSPRYKVAKRGQDVALRCDPISGHVSLFWYQQALGQGPEFLTYFQNEAQLDKSGLPSDRFFAERPEGSVSTLKIQRTQQEDSAVYLCASSLPRRTGERFDTEAFFGQGTRLTVV.

This chain joins TRBV24-1 and TRBJ2-3; 9 bases are a match to TRBD1. The CDR3 runs to 16 residues. V shed 6 bases, J shed 3 bases, and the junction held 9 bases outside the gene matches. The V gene's germline CDR1 is KGHDR and CDR2 SFDVKD. CDR3 sequence (DNA): TGTGCCACCAGTCCCGGGACAGGGAGGGGGACAGATACGCAGTATTTT. This sequence encodes CATSPGTGRGTDTQYF.

The J gene is TRBJ2-1, the V gene TRBV19; weak D call: TRBD2 (5 bases). With 1 base removed from V and 9 bases from J, the gap between germline ends came to 13 bases. This CDR3 comprises 14 residues. Germline CDR1 and CDR2: LNHDA and SQIVND (reference sequence). The CDR3 DNA reads TGTGCCAGTAGTATAGTGGACCCCCGGGGTGAGCAGTTCTTC. This translates into CASSIVDPRGEQFF. Filled out from reference TRBV19 and TRBJ2-1, the complete variable domain reads DGGITQSPKYLFRKEGQNVTLSCEQNLNHDAMYWYRQDPGQGLRLIYYSQIVNDFQKGDIAEGYSVSREKKESFPLTVTSAQKNPTAFYLCASSIVDPRGEQFFGPGTRLTVL.

The rearrangement uses TRBV6-1 and TRBJ1-3; D gene unclear. CDR1 and CDR2 from the germline V gene are MNHNS and SASEGT. This CDR3 spans 15 amino acids. With 0 bases removed from V and 1 base from J, the gap between germline ends came to 7 bases. In DNA form, the CDR3 reads TGTGCCAGCAGTGAAGCGCAGTTGTCTGGAAACACCATATATTTT. It encodes CASSEAQLSGNTIYF.

This sequence joins TRBV4-1 and TRBJ1-1; no clear D gene. The length of the CDR3 is 15 residues. The V gene's germline CDR1 is MGHRA and CDR2 YSYEKL. Trimming stripped 1 base from V and 4 bases from J, with 13 bases between. Written as DNA, the CDR3 is TGCGCCAGCAGCCAAGGCCCATGGTCAGGCACTGAAGCTTTCTTT. It is translated as CASSQGPWSGTEAFF.

This clone appeared once. The chain combines TRBV7-2 with TRBJ1-5; D perhaps matches TRBD1 (5 bases). In germline, CDR1 is SGHTA, CDR2 FQGNSA. The CDR3 contains 15 residues. Trimming pared 1 base from V and 6 bases from J, leaving 13 bases between. The CDR3 region has the DNA TGTGCCAGCAGCTTAGAGGCGGGGGAGGGTCAGCCCCAGCATTTT. Residues: CASSLEAGEGQPQHF. Together with reference TRBV7-2 and TRBJ1-5, the CDR3 gives the full variable domain: GAGVSQSPSNKVTEKGKDVELRCDPISGHTALYWYRQSLGQGLEFLIYFQGNSAPDKSGLPSDRFSAERTGGSVSTLTIQRTQQEDSAVYLCASSLEAGEGQPQHFGDGTRLSIL.

V gene TRBV2 combines with J gene TRBJ2-1; D not certain. The germline V gene encodes CDR1 SNHLY and CDR2 FYNNEI. The V gene lost 3 bases and the J gene lost 8 bases, with 17 bases spanning the gap. This CDR3 is 15 amino acids long. The CDR3 reads CASSEVVLPAYEQFF. The CDR3 DNA reads as TGTGCCAGCAGTGAGGTGGTTCTTCCTGCGTATGAGCAGTTCTTC.

The V call is TRBV7-9, the J call TRBJ2-7, with 7 bases lining up with TRBD2. CDR1 is SEHNR and CDR2 is FQNEAQ in the germline V gene (reference sequence). This CDR3 is built from 15 residues. The V gene end was trimmed by 0 bases and the J gene end by 0 bases; junction bases not matched to a gene: 2. CDR3 DNA: TGTGCCAGCAGCTTAGCGAGCGGGGCCTCCTACGAGCAGTACTTC. Translation gives CASSLASGASYEQYF.

This sequence joins TRBV5-1 and TRBJ2-5; 12 nucleotides align to TRBD2. The length of the CDR3 is 16 residues. Trimming removed 4 bases from V and 3 bases from J; junction bases left unmatched: 7. CDR1 is SGHRS, CDR2 YFSETQ, per germline. CDR3 DNA: TGCGCCAGCAGCGGCGGACTAGCGGGGAGAAAAGAGACCCAGTACTTC. Encoded protein: CASSGGLAGRKETQYF. The full variable domain, with the rest looked up from reference TRBV5-1 and TRBJ2-5, is KAGVTQTPRYLIKTRGQQVTLSCSPISGHRSVSWYQQTPGQGLQFLFEYFSETQRNKGNFPGRFSGRQFSNSRSEMNVSTLELGDSALYLCASSGGLAGRKETQYFGPGTRLLVL.

The genes are TRBV28 and TRBJ1-5; a possible D gene is TRBD1 (5 bases). The CDR3 totals 15 residues. Trimming cost V 8 bases and J 0 bases, with 14 bases left between them. From germline, CDR1 is MDHEN and CDR2 SYDVKM. In DNA, the CDR3 is TGTGCCAGCCAGCAACAGGCCCATAGCAATCAGCCCCAGCATTTT. This gives the protein CASQQQAHSNQPQHF.